The 19 T cell receptor beta chains below were found in one sample sequenced in a study of blood T cells in healthy people across ages. The use of a sample-barcoded 5' primer and a J-beta primer mix characterized a second PCR of about 6 to 12 cycles. MiXCR, applied by TCRdb to the 5' RACE reads, yields one record per CDR3 protein. Of approximately 800,000 distinct CDR3 sequences listed, 35% to 40% are singletons. Sample: blood. These receptors were collected from a man in his late teens or twenties in good health.

The chain joins TRBV5-1 to TRBJ2-1, with no clear D. Germline V lookup: CDR1 SGHRS, CDR2 YFSETQ. Trimming pared 0 bases from V and 1 base from J, leaving 5 bases between. CDR3 length: 14 amino acids. As DNA, the CDR3 is TGCGCCAGCAGCTTGGAACCATCCTACAATGAGCAGTTCTTC. Translation: CASSLEPSYNEQFF. The variable domain in full, with the rest retrieved from reference TRBV5-1 and TRBJ2-1, is KAGVTQTPRYLIKTRGQQVTLSCSPISGHRSVSWYQQTPGQGLQFLFEYFSETQRNKGNFPGRFSGRQFSNSRSEMNVSTLELGDSALYLCASSLEPSYNEQFFGPGTRLTVL.

As regards this clonotype: One end of the junction does not line up with germline, which may come from a read error. The chain joins TRBV4-2 to TRBJ1-2; possibly TRBD1 for D (6 bases). The CDR3 is 14 amino acids. The germline CDR1 and CDR2 sequences are LGHNA and YNFKEQ. Here the CDR3 reads CASSQDSKNYGCTF. The CDR3 region has the DNA TGTGCCAGCAGCCAGGACAGTAAAAACTATGGCTGCACCTTC.

There are many counts of this clonotype. The chain joins TRBV24-1 to TRBJ1-5; 8 bases are shared with TRBD1. The CDR3 totals 13 residues. Germline V CDR1 and CDR2: KGHDR, SFDVKD. J was trimmed by 15 bases and V by 1 base; bases with no gene match: 7. The CDR3 protein is CATSDFRGLGTHF. CDR3 coding DNA: TGTGCCACCAGTGATTTCAGGGGGCTAGGGACGCATTTT.

V and J are TRBV4-2 and TRBJ2-7; a possible D gene is TRBD2 (6 bases). The CDR3 consists of 13 residues. Germline V CDR1 and CDR2: LGHNA, YNFKEQ. The germline V and J ends were trimmed by 1 base and 3 bases, with 7 bases remaining between them. The chain's CDR3 is CASSQGRVYEQYF. CDR3 in DNA: TGTGCCAGCAGCCAAGGGAGGGTCTACGAGCAGTACTTC.

This clonotype has at least ten counts. The V call is TRBV12-3 or TRBV12-4, the J call TRBJ1-2; no firm D call. The CDR3 spans 14 residues. V lost 1 base, J lost 3 bases, and 9 bases lay in between. The CDR3 sequence is CASSLDWVDYGYTF. The CDR3 DNA sequence: TGTGCCAGCAGTTTAGATTGGGTCGACTATGGCTACACCTTC.

A remark on this clonotype: The junction departs from germline at one end; a sequencing error may be responsible. This chain connects TRBV6-2 or TRBV6-3 to TRBJ1-2; D is undetermined. This CDR3 spans 14 amino acids. The V gene's germline CDR1 is MNHEY and CDR2 SVGEGT. The CDR3 here is CASSREAGSDGCTF. CDR3 in DNA: TGTGCCAGCAGTCGGGAGGCGGGCAGTGATGGCTGCACCTTC.

A few counts support this clonotype. The genes are TRBV6-5 and TRBJ1-2; unclear D gene. V was shortened by 2 bases and J by 1 base, with 11 bases between the two germline ends. CDR1 and CDR2 from the germline V gene are MNHEY and SVGAGI. CDR3 length: 15 residues. This CDR3 reads CASSYAIKSNYGYTF. The CDR3 nucleotides are TGTGCCAGCAGTTACGCAATTAAGAGTAACTATGGCTACACCTTC.

The rearrangement links TRBV5-6 to TRBJ2-7; 9 bases map to TRBD1. CDR3 length equals 16 residues. Trimming cost V 0 bases and J 6 bases; bases outside gene matches: 10. The V gene's germline CDR1 is SGHDT and CDR2 YYEEEE. CDR3 DNA: TGTGCCAGCAGCTTGGGACCGGGACAGGGTTTCCCCGAGCAGTACTTC. Translated: CASSLGPGQGFPEQYF.

Of note for this clonotype: Compared with germline, one end of the junction differs, possibly owing to a read error. The V call is TRBV11-2, the J call TRBJ2-1; 8 positions agree with TRBD2. The CDR3 is 14 amino acids. Germline V gives CDR1 SGHAT, CDR2 FQNNGV. The CDR3 region is CASSLDGGDNERFF. The CDR3, as DNA: TGTGCCAGCAGCTTAGACGGGGGGGACAATGAGCGGTTCTTC.

This clonotype was counted a single time. The junction differs from germline at one of its ends, possibly a read error. The chain has TRBV12-3 or TRBV12-4 and TRBJ2-1; either TRBD1 or TRBD2 may supply D (5 bases each). CDR3 length equals 13 residues. The CDR3 DNA is TGTGCCAGCAGCCCTCGGGGCTACAATGGGCAGTTCTTC. Protein product: CASSPRGYNGQFF.

The V call is TRBV20-1, the J call TRBJ2-7, with 7 positions matching TRBD1. The CDR3 has 11 residues. The germline V gene encodes CDR1 DFQATT and CDR2 SNEGSKA (reference sequence). V was pared by 6 bases and J by 12 bases, with 11 bases of the junction left unmatched. This chain's CDR3 is CSAFPDRMAYF. The DNA of the CDR3 is TGCAGTGCCTTTCCGGACAGGATGGCGTACTTC.

Details on this clonotype: Just one base apart from a much larger clone, this may be a read error. The chain has TRBV5-5 and TRBJ1-2; tentatively, D is TRBD1 (5 bases). Germline V gene sequence: CDR1 SGHKS, CDR2 YYEKEE (reference sequence). Trimming removed 4 bases from V and 5 bases from J, with 15 bases in between. This CDR3 comprises 14 residues. CDR3 bases: TGTGCCAGCAGCGTGGACGGGGCAGGGTATGGCTACACCTTC. Amino acid sequence: CASSVDGAGYGYTF.

This clonotype was counted only a few times. The chain has TRBV5-1 and TRBJ2-1; D gene unclear. Germline V gene sequence: CDR1 SGHRS, CDR2 YFSETQ. Between the trimmed V and J ends, which lost 4 bases and 5 bases, there was a span of 13 bases. This CDR3 region has 14 residues. CDR3 in DNA: TGCGCCAGCAGCGCCACCTTGCTGCACAATGAGCAGTTCTTC. It yields the protein CASSATLLHNEQFF.

This clonotype was seen only a few times. V gene TRBV4-2 combines with J gene TRBJ1-3; weak D call: TRBD1 (6 bases). This CDR3 region has 17 residues. Trimming took off 2 bases at V and 1 base at J, with 15 bases between the two ends. The germline V gene has CDR1 LGHNA and CDR2 YNFKEQ. This CDR3 reads CASSQFRTAISGNTIYF. The CDR3 nucleotides read TGTGCCAGCAGCCAATTCAGGACAGCCATATCTGGAAACACCATATATTTT.

The rearrangement uses TRBV20-1 and TRBJ2-1; a weak D match, TRBD2 (7 bases). Germline values: CDR1 DFQATT, CDR2 SNEGSKA (reference sequence). CDR3 size: 14 residues. V was trimmed by 6 bases and J by 5 bases, leaving 17 bases between them. CDR3 protein: CSAMPGGPDNEQFF. CDR3 nucleotide sequence: TGCAGTGCCATGCCGGGGGGCCCTGACAATGAGCAGTTCTTC.

The rearrangement uses TRBV12-3 or TRBV12-4 and TRBJ2-7; the D is unclear. The CDR3 spans 12 residues. Trimming pared 7 bases from V and 7 bases from J, leaving 14 bases between. Here the CDR3 DNA reads TGTGCCAGCACTTACCTCCACAATGAGCAGTACTTC. Protein: CASTYLHNEQYF.

This clonotype was found a few times. The DNA for the CDR3 is TGTGCCAGCAGCGTAGCCAGGGGGCACGGCTACACCTTC. Its protein product is CASSVARGHGYTF. The rearrangement links TRBV9 to TRBJ1-2; 8 nucleotides align to TRBD1. Trimming removed 0 bases from V and 8 bases from J; junction bases left unmatched: 3. CDR3 length: 13 residues. Per germline, CDR1 SGDLS and CDR2 YYNGEE.

This clonotype has just a few counts. The junction departs from germline at one end; a sequencing error may be responsible. The chain has TRBV9 and TRBJ2-5; D remains unclear. CDR3 length equals 13 residues. CDR1 and CDR2 (germline): SGDLS, YYNGEE. The CDR3 is CASSLIPKETLYF. The CDR3 nucleotides are TGTGCCAGCAGCCTCATCCCGAAAGAGACCCTGTACTTC.

This clonotype was detected once. The gene calls are TRBV20-1 and TRBJ2-3; either TRBD1 or TRBD2 may supply D (5 bases each). The germline CDR1 and CDR2 sequences are DFQATT and SNEGSKA (reference sequence). CDR3 size: 16 residues. V was cut by 3 bases and J by 1 base, with 17 bases left in between. CDR3 protein: CSARRGRAKCTDTQYF. The CDR3 DNA follows: TGCAGTGCTAGGAGGGGCCGAGCCAAGTGCACAGATACGCAGTATTTT.